This T cell receptor beta chain was recovered during a study of control samples from healthy donors and cancer patients. The CDR3 covers 17 residues. Deletions cut 4 bases from V and 0 bases from J, with 16 bases between. The germline CDR1 and CDR2 sequences are SGHTA and FQGTGA. The repertoire was sequenced with immunoSEQ multiplex PCR; TCRdb's copy has only in-frame clones and lacks some. Counted here are tens of thousands of clones, 60% to 80% occurring once; the ten biggest clones make up about a sixth. Sequencing was performed on formalin-fixed, paraffin-embedded tissue. The rearrangement joins TRBV7-3 to TRBJ2-1; TRBD2 might be the D (5 bases). This clonotype was obtained from a male donor with melanoma. The CDR3 sequence: CASSSPRSGVSYNEQFF. The CDR3 DNA reads TGTGCCAGCAGCTCGCCACGGAGCGGCGTCTCCTACAATGAGCAGTTCTTC.